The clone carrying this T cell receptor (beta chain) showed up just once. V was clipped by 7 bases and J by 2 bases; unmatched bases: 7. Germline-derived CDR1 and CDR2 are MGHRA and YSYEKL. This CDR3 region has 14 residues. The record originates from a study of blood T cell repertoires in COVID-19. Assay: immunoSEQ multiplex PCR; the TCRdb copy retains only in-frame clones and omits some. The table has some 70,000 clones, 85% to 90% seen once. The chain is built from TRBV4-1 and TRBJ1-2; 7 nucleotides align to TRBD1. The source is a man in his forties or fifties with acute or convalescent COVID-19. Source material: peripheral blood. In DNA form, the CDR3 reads TGCGCCAGCAACAACAGGGGTCGGAACTATGGCTACACCTTC. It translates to CASNNRGRNYGYTF.